These 13 T cell receptor beta chains share one sample of origin, sequenced in a study of T cells in Graves' hyperthyroidism and ophthalmopathy. Template material for amplifying TCR beta CDR3 regions consisted of RNA transcripts. HTBI primers were used for first-round RT-PCR of the TCR CDR3. TCRdb processed the multiplex PCR reads anew with MiXCR; each CDR3 protein has one entry. Of around 300,000 distinct CDR3 sequences listed, approximately 12% are singletons. What was sequenced was blood. These receptors originate from a woman aged 30 to 39 with Graves' hyperthyroidism that later progressed to Graves' ophthalmopathy.

Of note for this clonotype: A much larger clone differs from this one at a single base, so this may be a read error. The rearrangement links TRBV7-2 to TRBJ2-2; D is uncertain. Germline CDR1 SGHTA, CDR2 FQGNSA. Trimming left V 2 bases short and J 4 bases short, with 5 bases between. This CDR3 contains 13 residues. The CDR3 nucleotides read TGTGCCAGCAGCTTAAAACGCACCGGGGAGCTGTTTTTT. This gives the protein CASSLKRTGELFF. The full variable domain, with the rest looked up from reference TRBV7-2 and TRBJ2-2, is GAGVSQSPSNKVTEKGKDVELRCDPISGHTALYWYRQSLGQGLEFLIYFQGNSAPDKSGLPSDRFSAERTGGSVSTLTIQRTQQEDSAVYLCASSLKRTGELFFGEGSRLTVL.

V gene TRBV9 combines with J gene TRBJ2-1; possibly TRBD1 for D (6 bases). Trimming took 0 bases from V and 8 from J, leaving 15 bases between them. The CDR3 loop spans 15 amino acids. Germline V gene data show CDR1 as SGDLS and CDR2 as YYNGEE. As DNA, the CDR3 is TGTGCCAGCAGCGTAGAAGGTCAGGGGTCCTATGAGCAGTTCTTC. Translating gives CASSVEGQGSYEQFF.

The J gene is TRBJ2-1, the V gene TRBV20-1; TRBD2 aligns across 10 bases. The CDR3 totals 14 residues. CDR1 and CDR2 from the germline V gene are DFQATT and SNEGSKA (reference sequence). V was clipped by 1 base and J by 7 bases; unmatched bases: 4. The CDR3 sequence: CSARGVAGGNEQFF. The DNA for the CDR3 is TGCAGTGCTAGAGGGGTAGCGGGAGGTAATGAGCAGTTCTTC.

This clonotype was detected many times. The CDR3 DNA is TGTGCCTGGAGTGGAGGGACAGGGTTAGATCAGCCCCAGCATTTT. Residues: CAWSGGTGLDQPQHF. The gene calls are TRBV30 and TRBJ1-5; 9 bases are shared with TRBD1. CDR1 and CDR2 from the germline V gene are GTSNPN and SVGIG (reference sequence). The ends lost 1 base at V and 5 bases at J; junction bases unmatched: 6. The CDR3 contains 15 residues.

This clonotype has ten or more counts. The chain couples TRBV28 to TRBJ2-5; D may correspond to TRBD1 or TRBD2 (5 bases each). V lost 3 bases, J lost 3 bases, and 23 bases lay in between. CDR1 and CDR2 from the germline V gene are MDHEN and SYDVKM. This CDR3 comprises 18 residues. DNA of the CDR3: TGTGCCAGCAGTTTGGCATATCCCGGGACCCCGTTGGAAGAGACCCAGTACTTC. Protein product: CASSLAYPGTPLEETQYF.

This sequence joins TRBV7-2 and TRBJ2-7; 13 positions match TRBD2. V lost 5 bases, J lost 4 bases, and 5 bases stayed unmatched. Germline values: CDR1 SGHTA, CDR2 FQGNSA. This CDR3 is 15 amino acids long. The CDR3 bases are TGTGCCAGCAGCGAGACTAGCGGGAGGAAATACGAGCAGTACTTC. Translation gives CASSETSGRKYEQYF.

This clonotype was detected only once. The chain links TRBV6-2 or TRBV6-3 to TRBJ1-5, with TRBD1 matching 8 bases. The trim removed 7 bases at V and 9 bases at J, leaving 8 bases unmatched. The V gene's germline CDR1 is MNHEY and CDR2 SVGEGT. The CDR3 consists of 13 residues. DNA for the CDR3: TGTGCCAGCAATTCGGACAGGGAGAGGCCCCAGCATTTT. It translates to CASNSDRERPQHF.

This clonotype was detected many times. This sequence joins TRBV7-2 and TRBJ2-7; 10 bases are shared with TRBD2. The CDR3 spans 14 residues. Trimming cost V 5 bases and J 2 bases; bases outside gene matches: 3. Germline assignment: CDR1 SGHTA and CDR2 FQGNSA. In DNA form, the CDR3 reads TGTGCCAGCAGCAAACTAGCGGGAACCTACGAGCAGTACTTC. Translation gives CASSKLAGTYEQYF.

The table lists this clonotype with many counts. This chain joins TRBV18 and TRBJ2-2; maybe TRBD1 (6 bases). The germline gives CDR1 KGHSH, CDR2 LQKENI. Between the trimmed V and J ends, which lost 0 bases and 3 bases, there was a span of 14 bases. There are 17 residues in the CDR3. The CDR3 reads CASSPPLTDSYTGELFF. For the CDR3, the DNA is TGTGCCAGCTCACCACCTCTCACGGACAGCTACACCGGGGAGCTGTTTTTT.

This clonotype was observed many times. The chain couples TRBV2 to TRBJ2-5; TRBD1 matches 9 bases. The V gene's germline CDR1 is SNHLY and CDR2 FYNNEI. This CDR3 has 14 residues. The trim removed 7 bases at V and 5 bases at J, leaving 8 bases unmatched. CDR3 loop: CASTLQGAGETQYF. In DNA form, the CDR3 reads TGTGCCAGCACCTTACAGGGGGCTGGGGAGACCCAGTACTTC.

The gene calls are TRBV6-5 and TRBJ2-5; 9 positions match TRBD1. The CDR3 covers 14 residues. Germline CDR1 MNHEY, CDR2 SVGAGI. The V gene end was trimmed by 7 bases and the J gene end by 3 bases; junction bases not matched to a gene: 6. Here the CDR3 DNA reads TGTGCCAGCATTTTACAGGGGGCTGAAGAGACCCAGTACTTC. Its protein product is CASILQGAEETQYF.

The genes are TRBV6-2 or TRBV6-3 and TRBJ2-7; 7 bases line up with TRBD1. The V segment lost 0 bases and the J segment 3 bases; nucleotides outside the gene matches: 11. In germline, CDR1 is MNHEY, CDR2 SVGEGT. The CDR3 sequence is 17 residues long. The CDR3: CASSYSLARGNLYEQYF. The CDR3 bases are TGTGCCAGCAGTTACTCTCTCGCCAGGGGGAACCTCTACGAGCAGTACTTC.

This clonotype was found many times. This chain joins TRBV12-3 or TRBV12-4 and TRBJ1-1; D unresolved. With 5 bases removed from V and 5 bases from J, the gap between germline ends came to 9 bases. CDR3 size: 12 residues. The CDR3 sequence: CASSQMRTEAFF. As DNA, the CDR3 is TGTGCCAGCAGTCAAATGAGGACTGAAGCTTTCTTT.